A selection of T cell receptor beta chains follows, all from one sample in a study of regulatory T cells in long-lasting Graves disease. MiXCR was run by TCRdb on the multiplex PCR reads, yielding one entry per CDR3 protein. The sample records about 310,000 distinct CDR3 sequences, about 20% being singletons. Sequenced material: peripheral blood mononuclear cells (PBMCs), taken at new diagnosis, from a patient treated with antithyroid drugs. These receptors were obtained from a female donor with Graves disease. Both conserved end residues are part of each CDR3. A D gene is named only where the DNA matches it firmly. Size is omitted from some rows. Given values are once, few, many or a class for expanded clones.

>TRBD1|TRBV30|many|TRBJ1-2
TGTGCCTGGGATACAGGGGTTGGAGGCTACACCTTC
CAWDTGVGGYTF
>NA|TRBV5-4|many|TRBJ1-1
TGTGCCAGCAGCTTGGAGTTCCGCTCTGAAGCTTTCTTT
CASSLEFRSEAFF
>NA|TRBV9|many|TRBJ2-5
TGTGCCAGCAGCGAGGATATCCAAGAGACCCAGTACTTC
CASSEDIQETQYF
>NA|TRBV5-1|many|TRBJ2-3
TGCGCCAGCAGCTTGGACTCAGGGGGACTGACAGATACGCAGTATTTT
CASSLDSGGLTDTQYF
>TRBD2|TRBV11-2|many|TRBJ2-2
TGTGCCAGCAGCCCTTCGACTAGCGGGAGTACCGGGGAGCTGTTTTTT
CASSPSTSGSTGELFF
>TRBD2|TRBV6-2/TRBV6-3|many|TRBJ2-1
TGTGCCAGTACGACCGGAGGACTAGCGGGATACTCAGCCTACAATGAGCAGTTCTTC
CASTTGGLAGYSAYNEQFF
>TRBD1|TRBV20-1|many|TRBJ1-2
TGCAGTGCTAGAGGTGGCGGACAGGGGACATATGGCTACACCTTC
CSARGGGQGTYGYTF
>NA|TRBV3-1|many|TRBJ1-3
TGTGCCAGCAGCCAAGATCCCAGGTCGGGAAACACCATATATTTT
CASSQDPRSGNTIYF
>TRBD1|TRBV27|many|TRBJ1-2
TGTGCCAGCAAACGGACAGGGACTATGAACTATGGCTACACCTTC
CASKRTGTMNYGYTF
>NA|TRBV30|many|TRBJ1-3
TGTGCCTGGAGTGTCTCAGGGCCCGGAAACACCATATATTTT
CAWSVSGPGNTIYF
>NA|TRBV6-1|many|TRBJ2-5
TGTGCCAGCATCGGGACCCAGTACTTC
CASIGTQYF
>TRBD2|TRBV19|few|TRBJ2-1
TGTGCCAGTAGTATAGCGGGAGGGGACTACAATGAGCAGTTCTTC
CASSIAGGDYNEQFF
>TRBD1|TRBV10-1|few|TRBJ2-2
TGCGCCAGCAGCGCCGCCGGACAGGGGAACACCGGGGAGCTGTTTTTT
CASSAAGQGNTGELFF
>NA|TRBV5-1|many|TRBJ1-2
TGCGCCAGCAGCTTCAAGAACCGACGCAATGGCTACACCTTC
CASSFKNRRNGYTF
>TRBD2|TRBV20-1|many|TRBJ2-2
TGCAGTGCTAGAGATCAGGGCACTAGCGGGGTATACACCGGGGAGCTGTTTTTT
CSARDQGTSGVYTGELFF
>NA|TRBV28|many|TRBJ2-7
TGTGCCAGCGGGTCGCTGCGGGACGGAAATTACGAGCAGTACTTC
CASGSLRDGNYEQYF
>NA|TRBV9|NA|TRBJ2-2
TGTGCCAGCAGCGTACTAGTCAGTAACACCGGGGAGCTGTTTTTT
CASSVLVSNTGELFF
>TRBD2|TRBV27|NA|TRBJ2-1
TGTGCCAGCAAAGTTACCGGGACTAGCGGGAGGAGTGAGCAGTTCTTC
CASKVTGTSGRSEQFF
>NA|TRBV7-9|NA|TRBJ1-3
TGTGCCAGCAGCTTAGGGGGGGCGATAAGCTCTGGAAACACCATATATTTT
CASSLGGAISSGNTIYF
>NA|TRBV10-1|many|TRBJ1-5
TGCGCCAGCAGTCATGGGAGGAATCAGCCCCAGCATTTT
CASSHGRNQPQHF
>TRBD2|TRBV20-1|many|TRBJ2-1
TGCAGTGTTCCGACTAGCGGGAATGACAATGAGCAGTTCTTC
CSVPTSGNDNEQFF
>TRBD2|TRBV29-1|NA|TRBJ2-1
TGCAGCGTCTGGGGGTTTACTAGCGGGAAATACAATGAGCAGCTCTTC
CSVWGFTSGKYNEQLF
>TRBD1|TRBV2|many|TRBJ1-1
TGTGCCAGCAGTGAGGGACAGAGATACACTGAAGCTTTCTTT
CASSEGQRYTEAFF
>TRBD2|TRBV29-1|few|TRBJ2-1
TGCAGCGTCCCGGGACTAGCGGGACCCCACAATCGTGAGCAGTTCTTC
CSVPGLAGPHNREQFF
>NA|TRBV7-9|many|TRBJ1-5
TGTGCCAGCAGCTTAGGGTCCGGGCAGCCCCAGCATTTT
CASSLGSGQPQHF
>NA|TRBV19|NA|TRBJ2-7
TGTGCCAGTGGTGATTTCTACGAGCAGTACTTC
CASGDFYEQYF
>TRBD2|TRBV6-5|many|TRBJ2-1
TGTGCCAGCAGTTACTTGGGCGGGAGTTCCTACAATGAGCAGTTCTTC
CASSYLGGSSYNEQFF
>TRBD1|TRBV28|many|TRBJ1-1
TGTGCCAGCAGTTTCCCGCGGGGACAGGGCTTCGCTGAAGCTTTCTTT
CASSFPRGQGFAEAFF
>NA|TRBV5-1|NA|TRBJ2-2
TGCGCCAGCAGCAAAACAGGGAACACCGGGGAGCTGTTTTTT
CASSKTGNTGELFF
>NA|TRBV11-1|many|TRBJ1-6
TGTGCCAGCAGCTCCCGATCGGGGTCCAATTCACCCCTCCACTTT
CASSSRSGSNSPLHF
>NA|TRBV28|NA|TRBJ1-5
TGTGCCAGCAGTTTATTTGTCGAGGTTAGCAATCAGCCCCAGCATTTT
CASSLFVEVSNQPQHF
>NA|TRBV9|many|TRBJ2-1
TGTGCCAGCAGCGTAGAGGGGGGCGGAGGCGGGAGTAAGCAGTTCTTC
CASSVEGGGGGSKQFF
>NA|TRBV14|few|TRBJ1-6
TGTGCCAGCAGCCAAGATCCTATACAGCTGCTAAGGAAGGATTCACCCCTCCACTTT
CASSQDPIQLLRKDSPLHF
>NA|TRBV5-1|few|TRBJ1-1
TGCGCCAGCAGCTTGGAAAAGGGTGGGGTGTTGAACACTGAAGCTTTCTTT
CASSLEKGGVLNTEAFF
>NA|TRBV28|NA|TRBJ2-3
TGTGCCAGCGGGGGGCTAGCGGACAACACAGATACGCAGTATTTT
CASGGLADNTDTQYF
>NA|TRBV7-9|few|TRBJ2-2
TGTGCCAGCAGATCGACTCGACGGGAGCTGTTTTTT
CASRSTRRELFF
>TRBD2|TRBV6-5|many|TRBJ2-7
TGTGCCAGCAGTTACTCGATGACTAGCATTAGCGAGCAGTACTTC
CASSYSMTSISEQYF
>TRBD2|TRBV24-1|few|TRBJ2-3
TGTGCCACCAGTGACCCGGTGGGGCTAGCGGGAGATGCGCAGTATTTT
CATSDPVGLAGDAQYF
>NA|TRBV2|many|TRBJ1-1
TGTGCCAGCAGTGAAATGGTCCAGAACACTGAAGCTTTCTTT
CASSEMVQNTEAFF
>NA|TRBV6-1|NA|TRBJ2-7
TGTGCCAGCACCCTGGGGGGTATCCCCTACGAGCAGTACTTC
CASTLGGIPYEQYF
>NA|TRBV19|many|TRBJ1-1
TGTGCCAGTAGTATTGGACAGCCGAACACTGAAGCTTTCTTT
CASSIGQPNTEAFF
>TRBD1|TRBV12-3/TRBV12-4|many|TRBJ1-1
TGTGCCAGCAGCCTTACAGGGGTCTATCTGAACACTGAGGCTTTCTTT
CASSLTGVYLNTEAFF
>NA|TRBV7-2|many|TRBJ2-7
TGCGCCAGCAGCCCGTTGGGTTCCTACGAGCAGTACTTC
CASSPLGSYEQYF
>NA|TRBV5-1|many|TRBJ2-3
TGCGCCAGCAGCTTCGGGTTTAGCACAGATACGCAGTATTTT
CASSFGFSTDTQYF
>NA|TRBV7-9|many|TRBJ1-1
TGTGCCAGCAGCTTACGGGGGAAGGGAGGATCCATGAACACTGAAGCTTTCTTT
CASSLRGKGGSMNTEAFF
>TRBD2|TRBV29-1|many|TRBJ2-7
TGCAGCGTGGGGGGGACTAGCGGGAGAGTCGGCTACGAGCAGTACTTC
CSVGGTSGRVGYEQYF
>NA|TRBV12-3/TRBV12-4|many|TRBJ1-1
TGTGCCAGCAGTCCGCCCCCGGGTAACACTGAAGCTTTCTTT
CASSPPPGNTEAFF
>NA|TRBV28|many|TRBJ1-5
TGTGCCAGCAGTCTAGGGACCTCGGTGGGTCAGCCCCAGCATTTT
CASSLGTSVGQPQHF